These T cell receptor beta chains were read from a single sample in a study of beta chain features in type 1 diabetes. Assay used: immunoSEQ multiplex PCR; TCRdb lists only in-frame clones, some missing. Found here are some 150,000 clones, more than 9% of them singletons; the top ten hold under 1.5%. What was sequenced was naive CD4+ T cells from blood. The receptors were gathered from a young man in good health. Each CDR3 is given with its conserved first and last residue. Fields, in order: clone size, D gene, V gene, J gene, CDR3 length, CDR3 protein, CDR3 DNA. D genes are given only for firm matches. Only part of the rows carry a size: once, few, many, or a class if the clone is expanded.

abundance: .; d_gene: TRBD1; v_gene: TRBV27; j_gene: TRBJ2-1; len: 15; CDR3aa: CASKTPGQDYNEQFF; CDR3nt: TGTGCCAGCAAAACTCCGGGACAGGACTACAATGAGCAGTTCTTC
abundance: few; d_gene: .; v_gene: TRBV7-2; j_gene: TRBJ2-3; len: 15; CDR3aa: CASSLYGGAPDTQYF; CDR3nt: TGTGCCAGCAGCTTATACGGGGGAGCTCCGGATACGCAGTATTTT
abundance: .; d_gene: TRBD1; v_gene: TRBV10-3; j_gene: TRBJ2-4; len: 15; CDR3aa: CAISRDRVAKNIQYF; CDR3nt: TGTGCCATCAGCCGGGACAGGGTGGCCAAAAACATTCAGTACTTC
abundance: .; d_gene: TRBD1; v_gene: TRBV7-2; j_gene: TRBJ1-1; len: 14; CDR3aa: CASSWTGGETEAFF; CDR3nt: TGTGCCAGCAGCTGGACAGGGGGCGAGACTGAAGCTTTCTTT
abundance: .; d_gene: .; v_gene: TRBV7-2; j_gene: TRBJ2-3; len: 19; CDR3aa: CASSLVLSGQNPSTDTQYF; CDR3nt: TGTGCCAGCAGCTTAGTGCTAAGCGGGCAGAATCCTAGCACAGATACGCAGTATTTT
abundance: .; d_gene: .; v_gene: TRBV11-2; j_gene: TRBJ2-5; len: 12; CDR3aa: CASSLDRETQYF; CDR3nt: TGTGCCAGCAGCTTAGATCGGGAGACCCAGTACTTC
abundance: few; d_gene: .; v_gene: TRBV10-3; j_gene: TRBJ2-5; len: 12; CDR3aa: CAIRNSSGAQYF; CDR3nt: TGTGCCATCAGAAACAGCTCCGGGGCCCAGTACTTC
abundance: .; d_gene: .; v_gene: TRBV2; j_gene: TRBJ2-1; len: 15; CDR3aa: CASSQRGLSLNEQFF; CDR3nt: TGTGCCAGCAGCCAGAGAGGACTATCTTTGAATGAGCAGTTCTTC
abundance: .; d_gene: TRBD1; v_gene: TRBV7-8; j_gene: TRBJ1-5; len: 15; CDR3aa: CASSFLGQGSQPQHF; CDR3nt: TGTGCCAGCAGCTTCTTAGGACAGGGAAGTCAGCCCCAGCATTTT
abundance: few; d_gene: TRBD2; v_gene: TRBV7-9; j_gene: TRBJ2-3; len: 17; CDR3aa: CASSSGLAGGQGDTQYF; CDR3nt: TGTGCCAGCAGCTCGGGACTAGCGGGGGGTCAGGGAGATACGCAGTATTTT
abundance: .; d_gene: TRBD1; v_gene: TRBV5-1; j_gene: TRBJ1-2; len: 16; CDR3aa: CASSHPPGQGSYGYTF; CDR3nt: TGCGCCAGCAGCCATCCCCCGGGACAGGGTAGCTATGGCTACACCTTC
abundance: .; d_gene: TRBD1; v_gene: TRBV18; j_gene: TRBJ2-7; len: 15; CDR3aa: CASSPGTGGWDEQYF; CDR3nt: TGTGCCAGCTCACCAGGGACAGGGGGCTGGGACGAGCAGTACTTC
abundance: many; d_gene: TRBD1; v_gene: TRBV30; j_gene: TRBJ2-7; len: 14; CDR3aa: CAWSTGTGTYEQYF; CDR3nt: TGTGCCTGGAGTACCGGGACAGGGACCTACGAGCAGTACTTC
abundance: .; d_gene: .; v_gene: TRBV28; j_gene: TRBJ2-5; len: 14; CDR3aa: CASSFTGIQETQYF; CDR3nt: TGTGCCAGCAGTTTTACAGGGATTCAAGAGACCCAGTACTTC
abundance: .; d_gene: TRBD1; v_gene: TRBV6-5; j_gene: TRBJ1-5; len: 14; CDR3aa: CASSWTGVDQPQHF; CDR3nt: TGTGCCAGCAGCTGGACAGGGGTGGATCAGCCCCAGCATTTT
abundance: .; d_gene: TRBD1; v_gene: TRBV7-7; j_gene: TRBJ2-7; len: 14; CDR3aa: CASSPGTVPYEQYF; CDR3nt: TGTGCCAGCAGCCCCGGGACAGTCCCCTACGAGCAGTACTTC
abundance: few; d_gene: .; v_gene: TRBV11-2; j_gene: TRBJ2-3; len: 13; CDR3aa: CASSLGGADTQYF; CDR3nt: TGTGCCAGCAGCTTAGGCGGGGCTGATACGCAGTATTTT